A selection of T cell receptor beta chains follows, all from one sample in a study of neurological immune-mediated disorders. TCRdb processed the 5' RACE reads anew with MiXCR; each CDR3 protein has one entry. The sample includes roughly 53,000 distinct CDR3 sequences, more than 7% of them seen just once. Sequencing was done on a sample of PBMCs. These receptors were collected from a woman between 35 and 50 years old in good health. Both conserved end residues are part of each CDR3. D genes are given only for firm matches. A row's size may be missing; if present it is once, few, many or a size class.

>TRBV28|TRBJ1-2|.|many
TGTGCCAGCAGTTCCTTCGCTGCGACCTTGGGAGGCTACACCTTC
CASSSFAATLGGYTF
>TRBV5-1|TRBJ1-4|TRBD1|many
TGCGCCAGCAGCAACAGGGGTGGTGATGAAAAACTGTTTTTT
CASSNRGGDEKLFF
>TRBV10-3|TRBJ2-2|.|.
TGTGCCATCAAGGCGTCAGCGAACACCGGGGAGCTGTTTTTT
CAIKASANTGELFF
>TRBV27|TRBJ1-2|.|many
TGTGCCAGCAGCAAAGGGAACTATGGCTACACCTTC
CASSKGNYGYTF
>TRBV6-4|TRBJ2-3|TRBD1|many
TGTGCCAGCAGTGACTCGGACAGGGGGCACCCAGATACGCAGTATTTT
CASSDSDRGHPDTQYF
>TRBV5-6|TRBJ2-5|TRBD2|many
TGTGCCAGCAGCTTGAGGACTAGCGGGAGGATAGGAGAGACCCAGTACTTC
CASSLRTSGRIGETQYF
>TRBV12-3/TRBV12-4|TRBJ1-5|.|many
TGTGCCAGCAGACGCGACCGGGACGGAGATCAGCCCCAGCATTTT
CASRRDRDGDQPQHF
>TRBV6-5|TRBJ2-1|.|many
TGTGCCAGCAGCTACCGGGACCAACTCTACAATGAGCAGTTCTTC
CASSYRDQLYNEQFF
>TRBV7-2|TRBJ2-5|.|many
TGTGCCAGCAGCCCACAAGAGACCCAGTACTTC
CASSPQETQYF
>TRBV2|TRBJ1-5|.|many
TGTGCCAGCAAAGTGGAAAGCAATCAGCCCCAGCATTTT
CASKVESNQPQHF
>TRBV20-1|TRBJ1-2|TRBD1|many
TGCAGTGCGCTCAAACAGGGGGACTATGGCTACACCTTC
CSALKQGDYGYTF
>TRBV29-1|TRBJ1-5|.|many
TGCAGCGTTGCGGGAGATAGCAATCAGCCCCAGCATTTT
CSVAGDSNQPQHF
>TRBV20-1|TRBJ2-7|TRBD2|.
TGCAGTGCTAGTAGCGGGACTACCGGCTACGAGCAGTACTTC
CSASSGTTGYEQYF
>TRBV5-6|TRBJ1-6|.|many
TGTGCCAGCAGCTTTCGGGGGCAAAATTCACCCCTCCACTTT
CASSFRGQNSPLHF
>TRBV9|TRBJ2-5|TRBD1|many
TGTGCCAGCAGCGCAACGGGACAGGGAACAGAGACCCAGTACTTC
CASSATGQGTETQYF
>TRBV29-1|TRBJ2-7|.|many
TGCAGCGTTGTTGGCCCCTACGAGCAGTACTTC
CSVVGPYEQYF
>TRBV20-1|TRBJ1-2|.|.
TGCAGTGCTAGAGATCGGACAGTCTATGGCTACACCTTC
CSARDRTVYGYTF
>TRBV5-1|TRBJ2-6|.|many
TGCGCCAGCAGCTCCATCTCTGGGGCCAACGTCCTGACTTTC
CASSSISGANVLTF
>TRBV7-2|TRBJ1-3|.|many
TGTGCCAGCAGCTTACTAGGCGCCGCGGGGGGCACCATATATTTT
CASSLLGAAGGTIYF
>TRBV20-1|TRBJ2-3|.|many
TGCAGTGCTAGAGCGGGCAGCACAGATACGCAGTATTTT
CSARAGSTDTQYF
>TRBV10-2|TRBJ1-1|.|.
TGCGCCAGTCAGGGTGGATCCACTGAAGCTTTCTTT
CASQGGSTEAFF
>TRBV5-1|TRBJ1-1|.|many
TGCGCCAGCAGCCGCGGACAGTTGAACACTGAAGCTTTCTTT
CASSRGQLNTEAFF
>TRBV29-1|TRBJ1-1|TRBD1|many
TGCAGCGTAAAATCACCGGGACAGACTAAGAACACTGAAGCTTTCTTT
CSVKSPGQTKNTEAFF
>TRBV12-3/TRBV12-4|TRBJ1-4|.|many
TGTGCCAGCAGTTTATTTAGAACCCCCGGAAAACTGTTTTTT
CASSLFRTPGKLFF
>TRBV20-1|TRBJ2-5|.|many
TGCAGTGCTAGAGATTTAAGGCAGGCCCAAGAGACCCAGTACTTC
CSARDLRQAQETQYF
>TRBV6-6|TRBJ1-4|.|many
TGTGCCAGCAGTTACGTTGGGGCGGGAATTGAAAAACTGTTTTTT
CASSYVGAGIEKLFF
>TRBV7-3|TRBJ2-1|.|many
TGTGCCAGCAGCCCCCAAGGGGGTGGCCACAATGAGCAGTTCTTC
CASSPQGGGHNEQFF
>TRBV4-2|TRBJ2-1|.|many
TGTGCCAGCAGCCAAGTATTCGGGGATTCCTACAATGAGCAGTTCTTC
CASSQVFGDSYNEQFF
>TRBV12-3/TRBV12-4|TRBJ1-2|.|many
TGTGCCAGCAGCGGTTTAAGGCAGGGAGATGTCTCTATTGGCTACACCTTC
CASSGLRQGDVSIGYTF
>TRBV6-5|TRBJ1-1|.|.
TGTGCCAGCAGCATGACGGGGGGTGGTATGAACACTGAAGCTTTCTTT
CASSMTGGGMNTEAFF
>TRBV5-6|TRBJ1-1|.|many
TGTGCCAGCAGCCCGAACTTTTGGGCACGGACTCCAGGGAATCGGGCTGAAGCTTTCTTT
CASSPNFWARTPGNRAEAFF
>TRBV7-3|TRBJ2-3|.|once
TGTGCCAGCAGCGCCTTTGGCACAGATACGCAGTATTTT
CASSAFGTDTQYF
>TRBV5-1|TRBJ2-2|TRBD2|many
TGCGCCAGCAGCTTGGCTCCGGGAGGGTTTCTCAACACCGGGGAGCTGTTTTTT
CASSLAPGGFLNTGELFF
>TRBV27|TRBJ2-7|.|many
TGTGCCAGCAGTTTAGGGCAGGACACCTACGAGCAGTACTTC
CASSLGQDTYEQYF
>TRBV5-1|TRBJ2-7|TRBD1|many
TGCGCCAGCACCCTGGACAGGGGAGGCGAGCAGTACTTC
CASTLDRGGEQYF
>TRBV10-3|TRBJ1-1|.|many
TGTGCCATCAGGCCACAGGTTACGAACACTGAAGCTTTCTTT
CAIRPQVTNTEAFF
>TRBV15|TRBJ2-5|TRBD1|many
TGTGCCACCAGCAGGAAGGCAGGGGGCTCGTGGGGAGAGACCCAGTACTTC
CATSRKAGGSWGETQYF
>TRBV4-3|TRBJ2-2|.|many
TGCGCCAGCAGCCAAGATAGGCTCCCCACCGGGGAGCTGTTTTTT
CASSQDRLPTGELFF
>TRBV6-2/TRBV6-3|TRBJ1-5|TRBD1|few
TGTGCCAGCAGTCCCTGGGACAGGGGGCAGGATCAGCCCCAGCATTTT
CASSPWDRGQDQPQHF
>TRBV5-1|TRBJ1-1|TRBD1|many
TGCGCCAGCAGCTTACAACCCCAGGGGGCTGGCACTGAAGCTTTCTTT
CASSLQPQGAGTEAFF
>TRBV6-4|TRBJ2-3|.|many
TGTGCCAGCAGTCCGGGAGCAAGCACAGATACGCAGTATTTT
CASSPGASTDTQYF
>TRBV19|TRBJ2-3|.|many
TGTGCCAGTAGTAACAGGGTTGGAGATACGCAGTATTTT
CASSNRVGDTQYF